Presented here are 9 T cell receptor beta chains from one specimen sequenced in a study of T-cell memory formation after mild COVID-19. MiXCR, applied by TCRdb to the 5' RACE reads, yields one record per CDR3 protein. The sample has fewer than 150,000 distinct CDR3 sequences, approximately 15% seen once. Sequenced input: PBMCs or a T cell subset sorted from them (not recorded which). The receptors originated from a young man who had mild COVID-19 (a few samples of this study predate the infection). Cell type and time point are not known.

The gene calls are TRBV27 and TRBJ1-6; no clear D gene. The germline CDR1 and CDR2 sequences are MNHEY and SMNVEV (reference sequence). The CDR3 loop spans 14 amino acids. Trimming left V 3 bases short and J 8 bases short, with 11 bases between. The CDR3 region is CASSLGRNYSPLHF. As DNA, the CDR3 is TGTGCCAGCAGTTTGGGCCGGAATTATTCACCCCTCCACTTT.

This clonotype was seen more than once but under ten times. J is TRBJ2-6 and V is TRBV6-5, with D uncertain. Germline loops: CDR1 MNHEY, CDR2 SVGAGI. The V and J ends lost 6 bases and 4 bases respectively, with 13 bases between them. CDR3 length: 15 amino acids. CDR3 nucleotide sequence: TGTGCCAGCAGCTGGAGTTTTTCCGGGGCCAACGTCCTGACTTTC. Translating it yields CASSWSFSGANVLTF.

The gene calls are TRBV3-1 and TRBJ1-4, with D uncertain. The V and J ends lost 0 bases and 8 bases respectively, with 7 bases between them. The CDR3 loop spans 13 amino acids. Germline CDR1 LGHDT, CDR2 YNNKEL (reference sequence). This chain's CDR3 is CASSQDGQEKLFF. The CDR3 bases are TGTGCCAGCAGCCAAGACGGGCAAGAAAAACTGTTTTTT.

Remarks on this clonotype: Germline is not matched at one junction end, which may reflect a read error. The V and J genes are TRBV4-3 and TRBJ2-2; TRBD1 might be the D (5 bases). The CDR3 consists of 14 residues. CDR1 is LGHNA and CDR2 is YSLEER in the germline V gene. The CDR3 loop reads CASSKDQGAGELFF. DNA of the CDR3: TGCGCCAGCAGCAAAGATCAGGGTGCCGGGGAGCTGTTTTTT.

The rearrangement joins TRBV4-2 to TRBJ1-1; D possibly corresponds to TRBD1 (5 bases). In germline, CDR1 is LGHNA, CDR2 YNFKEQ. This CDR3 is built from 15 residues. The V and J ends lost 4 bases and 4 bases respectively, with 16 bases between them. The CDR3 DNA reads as TGTGCCAGCAGCCGGGGCAGCACGGATGGCACTGAAGCTTTCTTT. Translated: CASSRGSTDGTEAFF.

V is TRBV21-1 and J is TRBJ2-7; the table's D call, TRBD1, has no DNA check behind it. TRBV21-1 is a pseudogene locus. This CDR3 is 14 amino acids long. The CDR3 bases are TGTGCCAGCAGCGTAAGAACAGGGACCTACGAGCAGTACGTC. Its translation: CASSVRTGTYEQYV.

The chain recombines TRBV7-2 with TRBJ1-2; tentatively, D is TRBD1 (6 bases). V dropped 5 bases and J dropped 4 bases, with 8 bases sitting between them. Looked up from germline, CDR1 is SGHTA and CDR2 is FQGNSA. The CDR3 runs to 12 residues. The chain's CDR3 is CASSIQGYGYTF. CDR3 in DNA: TGTGCCAGCAGCATACAGGGCTATGGCTACACCTTC.

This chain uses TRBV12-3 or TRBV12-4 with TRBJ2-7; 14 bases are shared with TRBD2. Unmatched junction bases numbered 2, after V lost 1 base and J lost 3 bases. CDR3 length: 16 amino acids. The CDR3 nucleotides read TGTGCCAGCAGTTTAGTGGGACTAGCGGGGGACTACGAGCAGTACTTC. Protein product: CASSLVGLAGDYEQYF.

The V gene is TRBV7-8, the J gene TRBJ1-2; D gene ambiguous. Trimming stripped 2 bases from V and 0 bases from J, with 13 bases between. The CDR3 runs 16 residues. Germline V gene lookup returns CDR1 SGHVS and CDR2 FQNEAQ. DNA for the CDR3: TGTGCCAGCAGCTTAAGTAACAGACAAGCTAACTATGGCTACACCTTC. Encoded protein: CASSLSNRQANYGYTF.